The source of this T cell receptor (beta chain) is a study of cytomegalovirus exposure and HLA in healthy donors. The PCR was carried out with 60 Vbeta primers and 13 Jbeta primers. Assay: immunoSEQ multiplex PCR; the TCRdb copy retains only in-frame clones and omits some. Of 100,000 to 150,000 clones in the sample, 70% to 85% were seen once. From germline, CDR1 is MGHRA and CDR2 YSYEKL. V dropped 2 bases and J dropped 2 bases, with 12 bases sitting between them. There are 15 residues in the CDR3. Specimen: PBMCs. This chain connects TRBV4-1 to TRBJ1-1; D perhaps matches TRBD1 (5 bases). The TCR was taken from a woman in her 50s in good health and CMV-seronegative. CDR3 sequence reads: CASSQPRRGNTEAFF. CDR3 nucleotide sequence: TGCGCCAGCAGCCAACCGAGAAGGGGTAACACTGAAGCTTTCTTT.